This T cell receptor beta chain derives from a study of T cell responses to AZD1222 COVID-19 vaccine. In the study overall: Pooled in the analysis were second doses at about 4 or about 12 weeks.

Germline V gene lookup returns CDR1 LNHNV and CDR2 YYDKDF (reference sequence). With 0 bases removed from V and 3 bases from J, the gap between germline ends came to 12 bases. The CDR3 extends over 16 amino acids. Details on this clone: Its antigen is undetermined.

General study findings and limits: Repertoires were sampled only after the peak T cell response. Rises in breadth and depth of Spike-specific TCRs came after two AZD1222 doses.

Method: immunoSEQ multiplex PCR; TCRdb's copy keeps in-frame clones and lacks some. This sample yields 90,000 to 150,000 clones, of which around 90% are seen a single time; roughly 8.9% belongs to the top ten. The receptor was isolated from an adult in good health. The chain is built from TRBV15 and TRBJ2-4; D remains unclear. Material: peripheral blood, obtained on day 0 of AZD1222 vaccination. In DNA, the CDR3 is TGTGCCACCAGCAGAGATTTGGGGTTAGGCAAAAACATTCAGTACTTC. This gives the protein CATSRDLGLGKNIQYF.